A single sample is the source of the 2 T cell receptor beta chains below, sequenced in a study of shared clonotypes between healthy human individuals. Only in-frame clones appear in the TCRdb table, and some are missing; sequencing was by immunoSEQ multiplex PCR. The data hold 2 million to 2.5 million clones, with roughly 91% observed a single time. Naive CD8 cells lacked CD45RO, underwent positive selection for CCR7 and left out terminally differentiated effector memory CD45RA+ cells. Sequenced input: naive CD8+ T cells from PBMCs. Source of these receptors: a man aged 18 to 30 in good health. Some clones in this sample may be carry-over from other donors' samples.

The CDR3 spells CSAQEGGTYEQYF. DNA of the CDR3: TGCAGCGCCCAAGAGGGGGGGACCTACGAGCAGTACTTC. The V call is TRBV29-1, the J call TRBJ2-7, with D perhaps TRBD2 (7 bases). The CDR3 covers 13 residues. Germline CDR1 reads SQVTM; CDR2 reads ANQGSEA. V gave up 7 bases and J gave up 2 bases, with 15 bases separating them.

The chain joins TRBV5-1 to TRBJ2-7; D may be TRBD1 (6 bases). Trimming cost V 0 bases and J 3 bases, with 16 bases left between them. Germline CDR1 SGHRS, CDR2 YFSETQ. CDR3 size: 16 residues. CDR3 coding DNA: TGCGCCAGCAGCTTGGCCGGGACACGAGATAACTACGAGCAGTACTTC. This gives the protein CASSLAGTRDNYEQYF.